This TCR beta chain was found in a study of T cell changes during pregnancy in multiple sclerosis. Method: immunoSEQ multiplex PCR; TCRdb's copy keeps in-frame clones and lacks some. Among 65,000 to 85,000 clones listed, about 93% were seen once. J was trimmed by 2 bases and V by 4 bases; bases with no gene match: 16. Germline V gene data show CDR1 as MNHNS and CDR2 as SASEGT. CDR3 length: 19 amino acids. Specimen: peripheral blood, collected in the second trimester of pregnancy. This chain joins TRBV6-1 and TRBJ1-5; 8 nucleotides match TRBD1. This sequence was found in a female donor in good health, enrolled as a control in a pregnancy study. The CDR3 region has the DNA TGTGCCAGCAGTGGACGTGGACAGGGAAAGGTTAGTGGCAATCAGCCCCAGCATTTT. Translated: CASSGRGQGKVSGNQPQHF.